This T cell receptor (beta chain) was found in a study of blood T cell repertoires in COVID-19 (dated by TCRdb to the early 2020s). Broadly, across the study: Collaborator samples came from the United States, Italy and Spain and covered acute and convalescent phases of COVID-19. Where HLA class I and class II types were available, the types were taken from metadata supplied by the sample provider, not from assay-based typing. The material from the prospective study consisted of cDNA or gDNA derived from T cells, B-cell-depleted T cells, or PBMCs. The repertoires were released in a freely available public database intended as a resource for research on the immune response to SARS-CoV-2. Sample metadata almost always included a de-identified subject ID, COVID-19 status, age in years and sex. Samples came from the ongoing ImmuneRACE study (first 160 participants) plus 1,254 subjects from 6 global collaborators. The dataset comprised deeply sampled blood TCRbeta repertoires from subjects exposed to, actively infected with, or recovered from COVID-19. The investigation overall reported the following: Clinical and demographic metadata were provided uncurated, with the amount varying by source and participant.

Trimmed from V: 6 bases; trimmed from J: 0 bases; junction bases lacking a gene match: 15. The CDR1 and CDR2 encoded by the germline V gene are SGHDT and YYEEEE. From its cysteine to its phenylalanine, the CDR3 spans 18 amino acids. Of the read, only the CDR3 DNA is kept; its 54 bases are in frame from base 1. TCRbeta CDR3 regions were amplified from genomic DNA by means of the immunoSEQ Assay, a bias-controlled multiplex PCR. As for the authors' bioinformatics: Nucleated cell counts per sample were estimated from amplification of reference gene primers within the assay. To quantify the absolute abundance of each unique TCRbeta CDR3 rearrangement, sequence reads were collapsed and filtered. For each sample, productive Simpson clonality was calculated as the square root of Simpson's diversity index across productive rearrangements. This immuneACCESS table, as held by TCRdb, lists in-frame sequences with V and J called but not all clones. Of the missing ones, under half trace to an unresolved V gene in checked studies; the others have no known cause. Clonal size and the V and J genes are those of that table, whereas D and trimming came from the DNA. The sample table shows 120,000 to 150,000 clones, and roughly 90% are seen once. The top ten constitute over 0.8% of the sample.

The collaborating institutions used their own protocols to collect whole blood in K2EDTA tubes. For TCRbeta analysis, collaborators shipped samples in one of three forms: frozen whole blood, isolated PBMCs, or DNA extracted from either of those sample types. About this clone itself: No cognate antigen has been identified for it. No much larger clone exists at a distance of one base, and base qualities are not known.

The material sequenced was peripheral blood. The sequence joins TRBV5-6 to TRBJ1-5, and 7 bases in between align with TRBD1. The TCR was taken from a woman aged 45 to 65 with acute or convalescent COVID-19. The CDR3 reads CASTRREGAPYSNQPQHF. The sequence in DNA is TGTGCCAGCACCCGGAGAGAGGGGGCTCCTTATAGCAATCAGCCCCAGCATTTT. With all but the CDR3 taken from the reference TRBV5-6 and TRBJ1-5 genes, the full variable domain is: DAGVTQSPTHLIKTRGQQVTLRCSPKSGHDTVSWYQQALGQGPQFIFQYYEEEERQRGNFPDRFSGHQFPNYSSELNVNALLLGDSALYLCASTRREGAPYSNQPQHFGDGTRLSIL.